These T cell receptor beta chains were read from a single sample in a study of blood T cell repertoires in COVID-19. The repertoire was sequenced with immunoSEQ multiplex PCR; TCRdb's copy has only in-frame clones and lacks some. The table has roughly 100,000 clones, over 80% seen once. Specimen: peripheral blood. The origin of the receptors is a human donor with active COVID-19. The donor label of this sample is uncertain. Both conserved end residues are part of each CDR3. The D gene is left open where the match is weak. Only part of the rows carry a size: once, few, many, or a class if the clone is expanded.

J gene: TRBJ1-2; V gene: TRBV7-3; clone size: .; D gene: TRBD1; CDR3 DNA: TGTGCCAGTTCGGGACAGGACAACTATGGCTACACCTTC; CDR3 protein: CASSGQDNYGYTF
J gene: TRBJ2-7; V gene: TRBV4-2; clone size: .; D gene: .; CDR3 DNA: TGTGCCAGCAGCCAAGATGCGCGGGGTTACGAGCAGTACTTC; CDR3 protein: CASSQDARGYEQYF
J gene: TRBJ2-1; V gene: TRBV4-1; clone size: .; D gene: .; CDR3 DNA: TGCGCCAGCAGGCTTAGAGGGGGGGCCGAAAGAGGTGAGCAGTTCTTC; CDR3 protein: CASRLRGGAERGEQFF
J gene: TRBJ1-1; V gene: TRBV18; clone size: .; D gene: TRBD1; CDR3 DNA: TGTGCCAGCTCACGAACAGGGGGCACTGAAGCTTTCTTT; CDR3 protein: CASSRTGGTEAFF
J gene: TRBJ2-1; V gene: TRBV18; clone size: .; D gene: .; CDR3 DNA: TGTGCCAGCTCACCGACACCCCAGTCGCGTTACAATGAGCAGTTCTTC; CDR3 protein: CASSPTPQSRYNEQFF
J gene: TRBJ2-7; V gene: TRBV7-9; clone size: .; D gene: TRBD1; CDR3 DNA: TGTGCCAGCAGCCCCCGGGACAGGGGTGGCGAGCAGTACTTC; CDR3 protein: CASSPRDRGGEQYF
J gene: TRBJ1-1; V gene: TRBV27; clone size: .; D gene: TRBD1; CDR3 DNA: TGTGCCAGCAGACCTGGGGACAGTGAAGCTTTCTTT; CDR3 protein: CASRPGDSEAFF
J gene: TRBJ2-7; V gene: TRBV6-6; clone size: .; D gene: TRBD1; CDR3 DNA: TGTGCCAGCAGCACAGGGGCTTCCTCCTACGAGCAGTACTTC; CDR3 protein: CASSTGASSYEQYF
J gene: TRBJ2-2; V gene: TRBV3-1/TRBV3-2; clone size: .; D gene: TRBD2; CDR3 DNA: TGTGCCAGCAGCCGGGGGGTAGCGGGCTGGAACACCGGGGAGCTGTTTTTT; CDR3 protein: CASSRGVAGWNTGELFF
J gene: TRBJ2-3; V gene: TRBV19; clone size: .; D gene: TRBD2; CDR3 DNA: TGTGCCAGTAGTATTCGGGGACTAGCGGGGGGACGAAGCACAGATACGCAGTATTTT; CDR3 protein: CASSIRGLAGGRSTDTQYF
J gene: TRBJ2-3; V gene: TRBV6-1; clone size: .; D gene: TRBD2; CDR3 DNA: TGTGCCAGCAGTGAATTAGCGGGGGCCGGGGATACGCAGTATTTT; CDR3 protein: CASSELAGAGDTQYF
J gene: TRBJ2-5; V gene: TRBV6-1; clone size: few; D gene: TRBD2; CDR3 DNA: TGTGCCAGCAGTGAATGGGAGGGGGAGACCCAGTACTTC; CDR3 protein: CASSEWEGETQYF
J gene: TRBJ1-2; V gene: TRBV24-1; clone size: .; D gene: TRBD1; CDR3 DNA: TGTGCCACCAGTGATCCTGGACAGGGGGCCTATGGCTACACCTTC; CDR3 protein: CATSDPGQGAYGYTF
J gene: TRBJ2-5; V gene: TRBV7-2; clone size: .; D gene: TRBD2; CDR3 DNA: TGTGCCAGCAGCTGGAACGCGGGGGGGGACGAGACCCAGTACTTC; CDR3 protein: CASSWNAGGDETQYF
J gene: TRBJ2-1; V gene: TRBV4-1; clone size: .; D gene: .; CDR3 DNA: TGCGCCAGCAGCCACTCTAACCCTCTTATCTCCTACAATGAGCAGTTCTTC; CDR3 protein: CASSHSNPLISYNEQFF
J gene: TRBJ1-1; V gene: TRBV5-5; clone size: .; D gene: TRBD1; CDR3 DNA: TGTGCCAGCAGCGTGACCCAGGGGGCCACTGAAGCTTTCTTT; CDR3 protein: CASSVTQGATEAFF
J gene: TRBJ2-1; V gene: TRBV11-2; clone size: .; D gene: TRBD2; CDR3 DNA: TGTGCCAGCAGCTTGACTAGCGGCGGCAATGAGCAGTTCTTC; CDR3 protein: CASSLTSGGNEQFF
J gene: TRBJ2-1; V gene: TRBV5-1; clone size: .; D gene: TRBD1; CDR3 DNA: TGCGCCAGCAGCTTGGGGGACAGGGTCAATGAGCAGTTCTTC; CDR3 protein: CASSLGDRVNEQFF
J gene: TRBJ2-7; V gene: TRBV15; clone size: .; D gene: .; CDR3 DNA: TGTGCCACCAGCAGTCACGAGTACGAGCAGTACTTC; CDR3 protein: CATSSHEYEQYF